A single sample gave rise to the 15 T cell receptor beta chains below, sequenced in a study of regulatory dendritic cells for organ transplantation (dated by TCRdb to the late 2010s). Their target antigens are unknown. Sorted T cell subsets were CFSE-labeled and co-cultured for roughly 5 days with allogeneic regulatory or mature dendritic cells at a 1:10 DC:T ratio. Library prep was done by the immunoSEQ multiplex PCR assay. TCRdb mirrors the immuneACCESS table, restricted to in-frame sequences. Some clones are absent from its copies; in checked studies, under half trace to an unresolved V gene, and the reason for the others is unknown. The sample table holds 20,000 or so clones, of which approximately 80% were seen once. In total, the top ten clones hold more than 3% of the sample. The sample consisted of memory CD4+ T cells from blood cultured with regulatory dendritic cells. The cell subset or site label, read with the paper, signifies: CD45RO+ memory T cells. The source is a human donor in good health.

J is TRBJ2-2 and V is TRBV5-5, with a tentative D call TRBD1 (6 bases). The germline V gene encodes CDR1 SGHKS and CDR2 YYEKEE (reference sequence). The V end lost 1 base, the J end lost 5 bases, and 15 bases lay between the germline ends. There are 16 residues in the CDR3. CDR3 DNA sequence: TGTGCCAGCAGCTTGACAGGGAACCAACAAACCGGGGAGCTGTTTTTT. Its protein product is CASSLTGNQQTGELFF. The full variable domain, in which reference TRBV5-5 and TRBJ2-2 provide the parts outside the CDR3, is DAGVTQSPTHLIKTRGQQVTLRCSPISGHKSVSWYQQVLGQGPQFIFQYYEKEERGRGNFPDRFSARQFPNYSSELNVNALLLGDSALYLCASSLTGNQQTGELFFGEGSRLTVL.

The chain joins TRBV5-6 to TRBJ2-3; TRBD2 is a possible D gene (6 bases). CDR1 is SGHDT and CDR2 is YYEEEE in the germline V gene. This CDR3 has 13 amino acids. Trimming stripped 5 bases from V and 3 bases from J, with 10 bases between. CDR3 nucleotide sequence: TGTGCCAGCAGGCCCGGGGGAACAGATACGCAGTATTTT. It codes for CASRPGGTDTQYF.

The chain carries TRBV4-2 and TRBJ2-2; no firm D call. V lost 1 base and J 7 bases, leaving 13 bases between the germline ends. Germline assignment: CDR1 LGHNA and CDR2 YNFKEQ. CDR3 length: 15 residues. CDR3 protein: CASSQGSTAFGELFF. In DNA, the CDR3 is TGTGCCAGCAGCCAAGGGTCTACAGCGTTCGGGGAGCTGTTTTTT.

In the case of this clone: The same CDR3 also results from other DNA sequences found in this sample. This sequence joins TRBV6-4 and TRBJ2-3; 9 bases fit TRBD2. CDR1 is MRHNA, CDR2 SNTAGT, per germline. This CDR3 spans 15 amino acids. V shed 0 bases, J shed 3 bases, and the junction held 1 base outside the gene matches. The CDR3 protein is CASSDSSGGTDTQYF. The CDR3 DNA reads as TGTGCCAGCAGTGACTCAAGCGGGGGGACAGATACGCAGTATTTT.

A remark on this clone: This same CDR3 is encoded by further DNA sequences in the sample. The rearrangement uses TRBV7-2 and TRBJ2-4; TRBD1 is a possible D gene (5 bases). This CDR3 has 13 amino acids. Germline lookup yields CDR1 SGHTA and CDR2 FQGNSA. The ends were cut back, 5 bases at V and 6 bases at J, with 11 bases in the middle. The CDR3 protein is CASSPDRVNIQYF. The CDR3, as DNA: TGTGCCAGCAGCCCCGACAGAGTAAACATTCAGTACTTC.

By sample fraction, this clone is medium-sized (0.01 to 0.1%). The V call is TRBV11-3, the J call TRBJ2-1; D may match TRBD1 or TRBD2 (5 bases each). CDR1 SGHNT and CDR2 YENEEA come from the germline V gene. The CDR3 extends over 16 amino acids. V dropped 5 bases and J dropped 9 bases, with 23 bases sitting between them. CDR3 DNA sequence: TGTGCCAGCAGCCCGGGGCCGGGCAAAAATGTTATTGAGCAGTTCTTC. Encoded protein: CASSPGPGKNVIEQFF.

The rearrangement uses TRBV21-1 and TRBJ1-1. TRBV21-1 is classified as a pseudogene. The CDR3 is 14 amino acids. The CDR3 region has the DNA TGTGCCAGCAGCAAAGGTAAGGAGAACACTGAAGCTTTCTTT. Encoded protein: CASSKGKENTEAFF.

This chain connects TRBV10-1 to TRBJ2-3, with TRBD1 as a possible D gene (5 bases). This CDR3 spans 14 amino acids. The germline CDR1 and CDR2 sequences are WNHNN and SYGVQD (reference sequence). The V gene lost 6 bases and the J gene lost 2 bases, with 12 bases spanning the gap. The CDR3 DNA sequence: TGCGCCAGCAGCCAGTCCAGGGTCACAGATACGCAGTATTTT. Its translation is CASSQSRVTDTQYF.

This chain connects TRBV7-2 to TRBJ1-1, with D perhaps TRBD1 (6 bases). V lost 7 bases and J lost 4, with 16 bases in between. There are 14 residues in the CDR3. Germline CDR1 is SGHTA and CDR2 is FQGNSA. DNA for the CDR3: TGTGCCAGCATCCGGGGGCGCCAGGGCACTGAAGCTTTCTTT. Translation: CASIRGRQGTEAFF. Together with reference TRBV7-2 and TRBJ1-1, the CDR3 gives the full variable domain: GAGVSQSPSNKVTEKGKDVELRCDPISGHTALYWYRQSLGQGLEFLIYFQGNSAPDKSGLPSDRFSAERTGGSVSTLTIQRTQQEDSAVYLCASIRGRQGTEAFFGQGTRLTVV.

This clone appeared a few times. V gene TRBV4-1 combines with J gene TRBJ2-2; D gene ambiguous. The germline gives CDR1 MGHRA, CDR2 YSYEKL. V shed 4 bases and J shed 5 bases, with 11 bases lying between them. The CDR3 spans 14 residues. CDR3 region: CASSPPLKTGELFF. The CDR3 bases are TGCGCCAGCAGCCCACCCCTTAAGACCGGGGAGCTGTTTTTT.

The rearrangement links TRBV2 to TRBJ2-4; weak D call: TRBD2 (5 bases). The CDR3 covers 16 residues. CDR1 SNHLY and CDR2 FYNNEI come from the germline V gene. V was clipped by 3 bases and J by 0 bases, with 12 bases between them. The chain's CDR3 is CASSEDSQIAKNIQYF. In DNA form, the CDR3 reads TGTGCCAGCAGTGAGGACTCACAGATAGCCAAAAACATTCAGTACTTC.

This rearrangement joins TRBV30 to TRBJ2-1; TRBD2 aligns across 8 bases. CDR1 and CDR2 (germline): GTSNPN, SVGIG (reference sequence). The CDR3 consists of 15 residues. With V trimmed by 1 base and J by 4 bases, 6 bases remained unmatched. CDR3 sequence (DNA): TGTGCCTGGAGTGAAGCGGGAGATTCATACAATGAGCAGTTCTTC. It encodes CAWSEAGDSYNEQFF.

The DNA for the CDR3 is TGTGCCAGCAGCTTTGGCGGGAGTAGCAATGAGCAGTTCTTC. Its translation is CASSFGGSSNEQFF. V and J are TRBV11-2 and TRBJ2-1; 7 nucleotides line up with TRBD2. There are 14 residues in the CDR3. The V and J ends lost 3 bases and 6 bases, in that order; junction bases with no gene match: 5. Germline values: CDR1 SGHAT, CDR2 FQNNGV.

This chain links TRBV4-2 with TRBJ1-4; a possible D gene is TRBD1 (6 bases). With 0 bases removed from V and 4 bases from J, the gap between germline ends came to 21 bases. The V gene's germline CDR1 is LGHNA and CDR2 YNFKEQ. The CDR3 has 19 residues. The CDR3 loop reads CASSQEGAGEGGYNEKLFF. In DNA form, the CDR3 reads TGTGCCAGCAGCCAAGAAGGGGCAGGTGAAGGGGGTTATAATGAAAAACTGTTTTTT.

The chain joins TRBV30 to TRBJ1-4; the match to TRBD1 covers 7 bases. V shed 3 bases, J shed 8 bases, and the junction held 6 bases outside the gene matches. The CDR3 sequence is 13 residues long. Germline V gene sequence: CDR1 GTSNPN, CDR2 SVGIG (reference sequence). The CDR3 is CAWRDRATEKLFF. In nucleotides, the CDR3 is TGTGCCTGGAGAGACAGGGCTACCGAAAAACTGTTTTTT.